This T cell receptor (beta chain) was observed in a study of blood T cell repertoires in COVID-19. Study as a whole: The United States, Italy and Spain were the sources of the acute and convalescent COVID-19 samples. From T cells, B-cell-depleted T cells, or PBMCs came the material, which was cDNA or gDNA.

Original processing methods: It was from reference gene primer amplification that nucleated cell counts were estimated. Assay used: immunoSEQ multiplex PCR; TCRdb lists only in-frame clones, some missing. V and J calls and clone size are given by that table; D and trimming were obtained from the DNA. In the table there are roughly 190,000 clones, approximately 84% of which are singletons. The V and J ends lost 0 bases and 4 bases, in that order; junction bases with no gene match: 5. Germline V lookup: CDR1 SGHAT, CDR2 FQNNGV. The CDR3 contains 17 residues. The specimen sequenced was PBMCs or T cells enriched from blood (not recorded which). The sequence came from a woman aged 25 to 39 who had recovered from COVID-19. The chain combines TRBV11-2 with TRBJ2-1; 11 bases match TRBD2. The DNA for the CDR3 is TGTGCCAGCAGCTTAGAGGTGGTAGCGGGGGGGTACAATGAGCAGTTCTTC. It encodes CASSLEVVAGGYNEQFF. Full variable domain (rest looked up from reference TRBV11-2 and TRBJ2-1): EAGVAQSPRYKIIEKRQSVAFWCNPISGHATLYWYQQILGQGPKLLIQFQNNGVVDDSQLPKDRFSAERLKGVDSTLKIQPAKLEDSAVYLCASSLEVVAGGYNEQFFGPGTRLTVL.